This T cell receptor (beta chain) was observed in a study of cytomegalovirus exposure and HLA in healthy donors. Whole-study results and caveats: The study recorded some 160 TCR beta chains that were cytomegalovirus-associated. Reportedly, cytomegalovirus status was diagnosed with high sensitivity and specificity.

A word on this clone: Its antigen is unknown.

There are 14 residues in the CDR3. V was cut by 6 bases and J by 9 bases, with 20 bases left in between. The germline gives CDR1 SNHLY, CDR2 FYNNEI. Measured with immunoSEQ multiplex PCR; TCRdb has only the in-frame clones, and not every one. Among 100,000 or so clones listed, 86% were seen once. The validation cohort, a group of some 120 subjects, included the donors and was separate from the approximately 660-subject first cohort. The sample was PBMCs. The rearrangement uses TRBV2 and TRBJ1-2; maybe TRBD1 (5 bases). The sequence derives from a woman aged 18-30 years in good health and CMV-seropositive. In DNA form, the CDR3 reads TGTGCCAGCAGCCGCGAGGACACCCCTTGGAGCTACACCTTC. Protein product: CASSREDTPWSYTF.